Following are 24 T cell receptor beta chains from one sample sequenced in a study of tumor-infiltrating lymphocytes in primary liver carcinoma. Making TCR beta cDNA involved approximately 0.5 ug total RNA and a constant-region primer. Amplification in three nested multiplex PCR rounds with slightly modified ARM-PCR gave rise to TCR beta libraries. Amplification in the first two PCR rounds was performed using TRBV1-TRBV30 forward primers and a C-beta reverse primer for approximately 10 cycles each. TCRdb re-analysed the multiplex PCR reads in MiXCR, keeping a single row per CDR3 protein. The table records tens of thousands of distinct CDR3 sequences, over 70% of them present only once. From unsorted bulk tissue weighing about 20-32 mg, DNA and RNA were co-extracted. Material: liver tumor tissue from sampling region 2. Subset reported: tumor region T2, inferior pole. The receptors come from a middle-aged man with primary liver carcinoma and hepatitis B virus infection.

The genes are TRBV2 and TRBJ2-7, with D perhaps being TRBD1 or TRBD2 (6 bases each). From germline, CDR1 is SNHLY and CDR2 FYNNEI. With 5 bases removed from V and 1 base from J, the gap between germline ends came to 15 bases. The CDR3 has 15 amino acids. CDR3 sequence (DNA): TGTGCCAGCAGTCGAGGGGGACTGGCGTCCTACGAGCAGTACTTC. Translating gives CASSRGGLASYEQYF.

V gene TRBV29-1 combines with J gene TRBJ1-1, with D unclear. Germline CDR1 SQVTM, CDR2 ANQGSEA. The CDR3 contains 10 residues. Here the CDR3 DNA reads TGCAGTGTTCTCGGCCCTGAAGCTTTCTTT. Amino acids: CSVLGPEAFF.

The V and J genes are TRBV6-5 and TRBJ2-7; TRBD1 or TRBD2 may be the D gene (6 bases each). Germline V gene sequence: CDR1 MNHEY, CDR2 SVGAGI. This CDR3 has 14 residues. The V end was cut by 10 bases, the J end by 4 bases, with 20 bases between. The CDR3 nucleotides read TGTGCCAACAGGGAGACTAGAGCAGGTTACGAGCAGTACTTC. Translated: CANRETRAGYEQYF.

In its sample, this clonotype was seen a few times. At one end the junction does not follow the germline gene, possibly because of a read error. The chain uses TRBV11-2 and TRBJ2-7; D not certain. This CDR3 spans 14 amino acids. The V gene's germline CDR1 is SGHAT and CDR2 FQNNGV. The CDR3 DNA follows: TGTGCCAGTAGCTTGACTGACACTGCCTACGGGCAGTACTTC. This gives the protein CASSLTDTAYGQYF.

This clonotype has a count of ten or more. The CDR3 spells CATPPINGDTQYF. CDR3 nucleotides: TGTGCCACCCCTCCCATCAACGGGGATACGCAGTATTTT. This chain joins TRBV24-1 and TRBJ2-3; D ambiguous. Trimming removed 9 bases from V and 6 bases from J, with 15 bases in between. CDR1 and CDR2 (germline): KGHDR, SFDVKD. The CDR3 covers 13 residues.

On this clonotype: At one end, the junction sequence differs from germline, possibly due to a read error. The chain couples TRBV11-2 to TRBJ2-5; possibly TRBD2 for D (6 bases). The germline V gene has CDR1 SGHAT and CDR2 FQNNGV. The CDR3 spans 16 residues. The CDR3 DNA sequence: TGTGCCACCAGCTCAGTCCCGGCTAGCGAGCAAGAGACCCAGTACTTC. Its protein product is CATSSVPASEQETQYF.

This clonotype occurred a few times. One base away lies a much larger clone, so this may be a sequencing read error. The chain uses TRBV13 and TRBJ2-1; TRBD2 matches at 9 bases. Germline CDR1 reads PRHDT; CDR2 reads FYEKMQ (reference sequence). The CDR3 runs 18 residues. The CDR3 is CASSLQTSGWGTYNGQFF. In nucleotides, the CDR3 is TGTGCCAGCAGCTTACAGACTAGCGGTTGGGGAACCTACAATGGGCAGTTCTTC.

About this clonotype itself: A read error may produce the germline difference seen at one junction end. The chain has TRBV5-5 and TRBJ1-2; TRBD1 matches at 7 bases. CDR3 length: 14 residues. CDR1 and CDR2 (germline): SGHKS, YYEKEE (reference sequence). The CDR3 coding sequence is TGTGCCGGCAGCCCTGAGACAGGGAGTTATGGCTACACCTTC. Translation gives CAGSPETGSYGYTF.

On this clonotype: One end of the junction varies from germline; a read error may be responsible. CDR3: CSVDGRQGEDTQYF. CDR3 DNA: TGCAGTGTTGATGGGCGACAGGGGGAAGATACGCAGTATTTT. This chain connects TRBV29-1 to TRBJ2-3; 9 nucleotides align to TRBD1. The CDR3 totals 14 residues. CDR1 is SQVTM and CDR2 is ANQGSEA in the germline V gene.

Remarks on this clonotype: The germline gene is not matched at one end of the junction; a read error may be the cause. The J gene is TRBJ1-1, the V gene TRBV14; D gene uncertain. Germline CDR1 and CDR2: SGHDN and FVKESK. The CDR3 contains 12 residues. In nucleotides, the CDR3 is TGTGCCAACAGCCAAGACCGGGCCGAAGCTTGCTTT. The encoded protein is CANSQDRAEACF.

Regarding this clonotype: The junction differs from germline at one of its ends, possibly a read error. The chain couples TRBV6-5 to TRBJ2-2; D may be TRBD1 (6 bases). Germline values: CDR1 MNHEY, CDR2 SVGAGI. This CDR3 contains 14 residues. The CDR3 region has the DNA TGTACCAGCAGTTACTCTCGGGACACCGGGGAGCTGTTATTT. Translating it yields CTSSYSRDTGELLF.

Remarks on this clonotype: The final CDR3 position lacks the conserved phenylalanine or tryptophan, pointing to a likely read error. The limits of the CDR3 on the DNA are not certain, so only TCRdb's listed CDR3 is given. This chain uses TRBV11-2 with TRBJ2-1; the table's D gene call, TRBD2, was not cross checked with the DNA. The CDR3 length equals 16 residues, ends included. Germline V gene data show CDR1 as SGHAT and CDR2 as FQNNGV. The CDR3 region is CASSLDIGLAMGEQII.

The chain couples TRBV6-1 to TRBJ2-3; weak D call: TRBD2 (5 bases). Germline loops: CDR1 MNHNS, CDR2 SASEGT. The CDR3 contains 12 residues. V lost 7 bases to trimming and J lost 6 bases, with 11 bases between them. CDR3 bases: TGTGCCAGCATGCGAACGGGGGATACGCAGTATTTT. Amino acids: CASMRTGDTQYF.

CDR3 amino acids: CVSKLTGSDGKLFF. The CDR3 nucleotides are TGTGTCAGTAAATTGACAGGTTCAGATGGAAAACTGTTTTTT. This chain connects TRBV12-3 or TRBV12-4 to TRBJ1-4, with D perhaps TRBD1 (6 bases). This CDR3 is 14 amino acids long.

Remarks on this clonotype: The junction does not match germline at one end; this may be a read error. CDR3 DNA sequence: TGTGCCATCAGCTTAGGGGGGTCCGACTATGAGCAGTACTTC. Encoded protein: CAISLGGSDYEQYF. The chain couples TRBV7-8 to TRBJ2-7; D may match TRBD1 or TRBD2 (6 bases each). The CDR3 consists of 14 residues. The germline V gene encodes CDR1 SGHVS and CDR2 FQNEAQ.

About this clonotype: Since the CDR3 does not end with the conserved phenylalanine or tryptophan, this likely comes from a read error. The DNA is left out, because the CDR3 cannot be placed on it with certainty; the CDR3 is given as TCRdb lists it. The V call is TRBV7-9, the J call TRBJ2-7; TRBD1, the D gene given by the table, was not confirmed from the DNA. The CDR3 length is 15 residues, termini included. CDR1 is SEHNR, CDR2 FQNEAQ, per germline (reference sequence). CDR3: CASSLGGRQDYEQYI.

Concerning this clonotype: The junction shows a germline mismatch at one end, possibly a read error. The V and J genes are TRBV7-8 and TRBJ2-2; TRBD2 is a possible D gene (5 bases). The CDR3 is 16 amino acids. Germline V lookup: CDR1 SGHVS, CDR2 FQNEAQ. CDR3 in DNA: TGTGTCAGCGGCCCCCTTCGAGGACCGAACACCGGGGAGCTGTCTTTT. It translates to CVSGPLRGPNTGELSF.

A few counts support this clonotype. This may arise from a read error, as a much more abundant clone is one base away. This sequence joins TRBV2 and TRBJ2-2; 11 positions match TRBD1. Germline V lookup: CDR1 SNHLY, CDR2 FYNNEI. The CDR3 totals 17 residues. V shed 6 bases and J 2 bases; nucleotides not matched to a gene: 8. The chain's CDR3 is CASRIRDRGTNTGELFF. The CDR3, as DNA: TGTGCCAGCAGAATCCGGGACAGGGGGACTAACACCGGGGAGCTGTTTTTT.

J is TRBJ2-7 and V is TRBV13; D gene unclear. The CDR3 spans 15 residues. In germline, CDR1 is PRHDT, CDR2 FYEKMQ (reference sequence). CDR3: CVSSLVSGEVYEQYF. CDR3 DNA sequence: TGTGTCAGTAGCTTAGTCAGTGGCGAGGTTTACGAGCAGTACTTC.

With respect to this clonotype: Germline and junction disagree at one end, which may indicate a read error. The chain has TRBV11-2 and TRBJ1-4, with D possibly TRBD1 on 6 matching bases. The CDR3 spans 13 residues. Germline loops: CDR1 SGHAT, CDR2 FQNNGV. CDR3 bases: TGTGTCAGCAGTCGGGACCAGGGGGAAAAACTGTTTTTT. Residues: CVSSRDQGEKLFF.

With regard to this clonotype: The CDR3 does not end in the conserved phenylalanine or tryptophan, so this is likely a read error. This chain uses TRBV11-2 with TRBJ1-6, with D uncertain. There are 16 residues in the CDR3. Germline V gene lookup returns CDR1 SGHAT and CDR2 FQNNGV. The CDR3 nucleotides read TGTGCCAGCAGCTTAGAGGTCTCTGGAGAAGGTTCACTCCTCCACTTG. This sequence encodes CASSLEVSGEGSLLHL.

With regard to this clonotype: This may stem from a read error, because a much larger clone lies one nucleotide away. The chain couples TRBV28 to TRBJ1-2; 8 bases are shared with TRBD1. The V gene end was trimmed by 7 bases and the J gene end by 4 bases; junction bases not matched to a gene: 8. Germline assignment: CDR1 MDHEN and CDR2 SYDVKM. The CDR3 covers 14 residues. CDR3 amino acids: CASMAGGAAYGYTF. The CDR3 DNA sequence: TGTGCCAGCATGGCAGGGGGCGCGGCCTATGGCTACACCTTC.

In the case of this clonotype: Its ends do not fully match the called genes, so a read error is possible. CDR3 DNA: TGTGCGAGCAGCACCAGACGGTTTCCCGTGCCCCAGCATTTT. Residues: CASSTRRFPVPQHF. The gene calls are TRBV11-2 and TRBJ1-5; no clear D. Germline V gene lookup returns CDR1 SGHAT and CDR2 FQNNGV. CDR3 length equals 14 residues.

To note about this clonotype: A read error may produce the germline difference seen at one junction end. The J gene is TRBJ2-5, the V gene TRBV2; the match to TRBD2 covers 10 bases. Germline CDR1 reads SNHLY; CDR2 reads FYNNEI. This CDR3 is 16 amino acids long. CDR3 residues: CASSEALLAGEETQNF. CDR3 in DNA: TGTGCCAGCAGTGAAGCGCTCCTAGCGGGAGAAGAGACCCAGAACTTC.